A single sample is the source of the 20 T cell receptor beta chains below, sequenced in a study of human T cells and chemical hapten exposure. As the library was built, unique molecular identifiers were attached to individual cDNA molecules. Using its own MiXCR run on the reads, TCRdb lists one record per CDR3 protein. The table has about 120,000 distinct CDR3 sequences, around 9% seen once. Total RNA extraction was carried out from unfractionated whole blood. Sequencing was done on a sample of whole blood. The receptor set was obtained from a human donor in good health. Some clones in this sample may be carry-over from other donors' samples.

As for this clonotype: A clone one base away is much larger, so this may be a read error. The chain employs TRBV6-2 or TRBV6-3 and TRBJ2-1, with 10 nucleotides matching TRBD2. In germline, CDR1 is MNHEY, CDR2 SVGEGT. J was trimmed by 6 bases and V by 6 bases; bases with no gene match: 17. The CDR3 contains 18 residues. The CDR3 here is CASSERLKRGGLFNEQFF. CDR3 nucleotide sequence: TGTGCCAGCAGCGAACGCCTAAAGCGGGGGGGCCTTTTCAATGAGCAGTTCTTC.

The CDR3 sequence is CSASPQYSGANVLTF. CDR3 sequence (DNA): TGCAGTGCTAGTCCCCAGTACTCTGGGGCCAACGTCCTGACTTTC. This chain joins TRBV20-1 and TRBJ2-6; no reliable D call. V lost 3 bases, J lost 0 bases, and 9 bases lay in between. CDR3 length: 15 residues. The V gene's germline CDR1 is DFQATT and CDR2 SNEGSKA (reference sequence).

The rearrangement joins TRBV4-3 to TRBJ2-3; D remains ambiguous. With 0 bases removed from V and 1 base from J, the gap between germline ends came to 8 bases. The CDR3 loop spans 15 amino acids. Germline V CDR1 and CDR2: LGHNA, YSLEER. As DNA, the CDR3 is TGCGCCAGCAGCCAAGACAATGGGGGCACAGATACGCAGTATTTT. It yields the protein CASSQDNGGTDTQYF.

This clonotype was seen repeatedly, ten times or more. This sequence joins TRBV6-2 or TRBV6-3 and TRBJ2-3; TRBD2 matches at 15 bases. V lost 6 bases and J lost 2; bases outside the gene matches: 15. The CDR3 consists of 20 residues. Germline V CDR1 and CDR2: MNHEY, SVGEGT. The CDR3 here is CASRQETGLAGGPVTDTQYF. CDR3 DNA: TGTGCCAGCAGACAGGAGACGGGACTAGCGGGAGGCCCAGTCACAGATACGCAGTATTTT.

The chain uses TRBV7-2 and TRBJ1-5, with a weak D call TRBD1 (5 bases). V dropped 4 bases and J dropped 2 bases, with 15 bases sitting between them. This CDR3 spans 16 amino acids. Germline V gene lookup returns CDR1 SGHTA and CDR2 FQGNSA. DNA for the CDR3: TGTGCCAGCAGCTCAGATGACAGAAGGGGCAATCAGCCCCAGCATTTT. Protein sequence: CASSSDDRRGNQPQHF.

The sample holds many counts of this clonotype. The chain is built from TRBV3-1 and TRBJ1-1, with TRBD1 matching over 9 bases. Unmatched junction bases numbered 8, after V lost 3 bases and J lost 6 bases. This CDR3 has 15 amino acids. Germline CDR1 reads LGHDT; CDR2 reads YNNKEL (reference sequence). The CDR3 nucleotides are TGTGCCAGCAGCCACCGACAGGGGGGAACCCCTGAAGCTTTCTTT. It specifies CASSHRQGGTPEAFF.

There are a few counts of this clonotype. The chain uses TRBV5-1 and TRBJ2-7; 9 bases are shared with TRBD1. The V segment lost 4 bases and the J segment 6 bases; nucleotides outside the gene matches: 8. The V gene's germline CDR1 is SGHRS and CDR2 YFSETQ. CDR3 size: 14 residues. The CDR3 nucleotides are TGCGCCAGCAGCCGCCGGGACAGGGACTCCGAGCAGTACTTC. Translation: CASSRRDRDSEQYF. Using reference TRBV5-1 and TRBJ2-7 for the parts outside the CDR3, the full variable domain is KAGVTQTPRYLIKTRGQQVTLSCSPISGHRSVSWYQQTPGQGLQFLFEYFSETQRNKGNFPGRFSGRQFSNSRSEMNVSTLELGDSALYLCASSRRDRDSEQYFGPGTRLTVT.

This clonotype was detected only a few times. V gene TRBV7-8 combines with J gene TRBJ1-2; D is possibly TRBD1 (5 bases). Germline V gene lookup returns CDR1 SGHVS and CDR2 FQNEAQ. The CDR3 extends over 16 amino acids. The V end was cut by 1 base, the J end by 4 bases, with 16 bases between. CDR3 coding DNA: TGTGCCAGCAGCTTAGGGACCTCCCCAGGGACCTATGGCTACACCTTC. This codes for CASSLGTSPGTYGYTF.

This clonotype was counted only a few times. The chain couples TRBV2 to TRBJ2-1, with a weak D call TRBD1 (5 bases). The CDR3 is 15 amino acids. The ends were cut back, 1 base at V and 1 base at J, with 8 bases in the middle. CDR1 and CDR2 from the germline V gene are SNHLY and FYNNEI. CDR3 residues: CASSEVRGSYNEQFF. The CDR3 DNA follows: TGTGCCAGCAGTGAAGTAAGGGGTTCCTACAATGAGCAGTTCTTC. Drawing the rest from reference TRBV2 and TRBJ2-1, the complete variable domain is EPEVTQTPSHQVTQMGQEVILRCVPISNHLYFYWYRQILGQKVEFLVSFYNNEISEKSEIFDDQFSVERPDGSNFTLKIRSTKLEDSAMYFCASSEVRGSYNEQFFGPGTRLTVL.

This clonotype was seen ten or more times. The rearrangement uses TRBV5-1 and TRBJ2-1, with 7 bases lining up with TRBD2. V was clipped by 0 bases and J by 5 bases; unmatched bases: 11. The CDR3 covers 17 residues. Germline loops: CDR1 SGHRS, CDR2 YFSETQ. CDR3 sequence reads: CASSLAKWLADHNEQFF. DNA for the CDR3: TGCGCCAGCAGCTTGGCCAAGTGGCTAGCGGACCACAATGAGCAGTTCTTC.

This clonotype has ten or more counts. The chain recombines TRBV27 with TRBJ1-1; D call uncertain. CDR1 and CDR2 (germline): MNHEY, SMNVEV (reference sequence). The CDR3 loop spans 14 amino acids. V was trimmed by 4 bases and J by 4 bases, leaving 13 bases between them. The CDR3 region has the DNA TGTGCCAGCAGTTCCCAAGGCTGGACCACTGAAGCTTTCTTT. As protein: CASSSQGWTTEAFF.

This clonotype appeared many times. The chain has TRBV30 and TRBJ1-6; 9 nucleotides agree with TRBD1. Trimming at V came to 5 bases and at J to 10 bases, leaving 12 bases not matched to a gene. Looked up from germline, CDR1 is GTSNPN and CDR2 is SVGIG (reference sequence). This CDR3 comprises 15 residues. CDR3 amino acids: CAWESGQGMVSPLHF. The CDR3 coding sequence is TGTGCCTGGGAGTCAGGACAGGGGATGGTCTCACCCCTCCACTTT. Variable domain in full (rest from reference TRBV30 and TRBJ1-6): SQTIHQWPATLVQPVGSPLSLECTVEGTSNPNLYWYRQAAGRGLQLLFYSVGIGQISSEVPQNLSASRPQDRQFILSSKKLLLSDSGFYLCAWESGQGMVSPLHFGNGTRLTVT.

This clonotype has ten or more counts. The V gene is TRBV18, the J gene TRBJ1-1, with D unresolved. Trimming took 3 bases from V and 0 from J, leaving 5 bases between them. CDR1 and CDR2 (germline): KGHSH, LQKENI. The CDR3 loop spans 13 amino acids. This chain's CDR3 is CASSPEVNTEAFF. The CDR3 coding sequence is TGTGCCAGCTCACCCGAAGTGAACACTGAAGCTTTCTTT.

This clonotype was observed many times. This chain joins TRBV29-1 and TRBJ2-7; D remains unclear. Germline CDR1 SQVTM, CDR2 ANQGSEA. The CDR3 has 11 amino acids. V lost 5 bases to trimming and J lost 1 base, with 6 bases between them. CDR3 sequence (DNA): TGCAGCGTTAAGAGTTCCTACGAGCAGTACTTC. It yields the protein CSVKSSYEQYF.

V gene TRBV10-3 combines with J gene TRBJ2-7; TRBD2 matches 9 bases. V shed 4 bases, J shed 4 bases, and the junction held 8 bases outside the gene matches. CDR1 is ENHRY, CDR2 SYGVKD, per germline. The CDR3 consists of 15 residues. This CDR3 reads CAISVRSGSMYEQYF. Written as DNA, the CDR3 is TGTGCCATCAGTGTCCGTAGCGGGAGCATGTACGAGCAGTACTTC.

This clonotype was counted between two and nine times. The chain has TRBV19 and TRBJ2-1; possibly TRBD1 or TRBD2 for D (6 bases each). The CDR3 has 15 amino acids. Germline V CDR1 and CDR2: LNHDA, SQIVND (reference sequence). Trimming took off 9 bases at V and 9 bases at J, with 24 bases between the two ends. The CDR3 nucleotides are TGTGCCAGCATAAAGGGGGGCCAAGGGACAAGTGAGCAGTTCTTC. Its translation is CASIKGGQGTSEQFF.

The V and J genes are TRBV7-9 and TRBJ1-1; D not certain. The V end was cut by 7 bases, the J end by 3 bases, with 9 bases between. CDR1 is SEHNR, CDR2 FQNEAQ, per germline (reference sequence). The CDR3 has 12 residues. The DNA of the CDR3 is TGTGCCAGCATAGGAGCGGACACTGAAGCTTTCTTT. Amino acids: CASIGADTEAFF.

CDR3: CSASGFSEQFF. DNA for the CDR3: TGCAGCGCCTCAGGCTTTTCGGAGCAGTTCTTC. V and J are TRBV29-1 and TRBJ2-1; the D is unclear. This CDR3 comprises 11 residues. Between the trimmed V and J ends, which lost 7 bases and 10 bases, there was a span of 14 bases. CDR1 is SQVTM, CDR2 ANQGSEA, per germline.

There are a few counts of this clonotype. The chain uses TRBV12-3 or TRBV12-4 and TRBJ2-3, with 11 nucleotides matching TRBD2. The V gene end was trimmed by 5 bases and the J gene end by 5 bases; junction bases not matched to a gene: 6. The CDR3 loop spans 15 amino acids. CDR3 nucleotide sequence: TGTGCCAGCAGTCCTTTAGCGGGAGGGCGAGATACGCAGTATTTT. Protein: CASSPLAGGRDTQYF.

This clonotype was seen a handful of times. One junction end disagrees with the germline gene, perhaps due to a read error. The chain couples TRBV11-3 to TRBJ2-2; 7 bases line up with TRBD1. This CDR3 is 18 amino acids long. The germline gives CDR1 SGHNT, CDR2 YENEEA. The CDR3 DNA reads TGTGCCAGCAGCAAGTCCCCCTGGACAGGTCGGGACACCGAGGAGCTGTTTTTT. Encoded protein: CASSKSPWTGRDTEELFF.